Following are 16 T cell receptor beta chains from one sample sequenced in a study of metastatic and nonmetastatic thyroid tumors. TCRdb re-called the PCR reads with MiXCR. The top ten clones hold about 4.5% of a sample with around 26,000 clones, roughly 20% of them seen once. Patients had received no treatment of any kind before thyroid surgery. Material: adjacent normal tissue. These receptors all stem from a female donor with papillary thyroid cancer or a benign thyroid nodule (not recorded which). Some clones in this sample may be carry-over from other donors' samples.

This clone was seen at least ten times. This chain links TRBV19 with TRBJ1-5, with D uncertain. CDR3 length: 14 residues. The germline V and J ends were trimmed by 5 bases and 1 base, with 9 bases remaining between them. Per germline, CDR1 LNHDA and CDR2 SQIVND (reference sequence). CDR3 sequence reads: CASSVGISNQPQHF. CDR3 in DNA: TGTGCCAGTAGTGTGGGAATCAGCAATCAGCCCCAGCATTTT. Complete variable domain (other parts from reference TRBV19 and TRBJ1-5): DGGITQSPKYLFRKEGQNVTLSCEQNLNHDAMYWYRQDPGQGLRLIYYSQIVNDFQKGDIAEGYSVSREKKESFPLTVTSAQKNPTAFYLCASSVGISNQPQHFGDGTRLSIL.

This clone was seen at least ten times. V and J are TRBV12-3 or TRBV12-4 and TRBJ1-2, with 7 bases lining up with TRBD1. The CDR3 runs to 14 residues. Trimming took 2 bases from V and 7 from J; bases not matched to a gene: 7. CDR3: CASSLKGAIGGYTF. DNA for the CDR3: TGTGCCAGCAGTTTAAAGGGGGCGATCGGTGGCTACACCTTC.

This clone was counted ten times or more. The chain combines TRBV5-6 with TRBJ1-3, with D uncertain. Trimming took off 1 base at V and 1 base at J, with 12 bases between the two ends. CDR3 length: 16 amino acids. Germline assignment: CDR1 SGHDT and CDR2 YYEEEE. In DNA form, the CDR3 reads TGTGCCAGCAGCTTGCTTAGTAGGACGTCTGGAAACACCATATATTTT. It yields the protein CASSLLSRTSGNTIYF.

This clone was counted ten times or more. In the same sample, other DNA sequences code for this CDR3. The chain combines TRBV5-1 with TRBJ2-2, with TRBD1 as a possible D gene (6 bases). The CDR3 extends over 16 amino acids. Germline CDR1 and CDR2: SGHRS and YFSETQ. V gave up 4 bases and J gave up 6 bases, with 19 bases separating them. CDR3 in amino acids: CASSLGPAGVAGELFF. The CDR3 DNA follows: TGCGCCAGCAGCCTGGGGCCAGCAGGGGTAGCCGGGGAGCTGTTTTTT.

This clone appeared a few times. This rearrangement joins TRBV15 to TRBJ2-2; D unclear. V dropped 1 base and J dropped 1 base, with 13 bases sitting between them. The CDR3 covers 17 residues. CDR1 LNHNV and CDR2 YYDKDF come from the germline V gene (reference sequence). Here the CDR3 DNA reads TGTGCCACCAGCAGAGGATATGCCGAGGTGAACACCGGGGAGCTGTTTTTT. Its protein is CATSRGYAEVNTGELFF.

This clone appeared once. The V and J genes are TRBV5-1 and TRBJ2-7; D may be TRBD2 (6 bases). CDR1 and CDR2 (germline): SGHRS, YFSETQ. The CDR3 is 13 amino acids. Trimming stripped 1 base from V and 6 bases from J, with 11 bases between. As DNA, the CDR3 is TGCGCCAGCAGCTTGAAGGTGGGGGGCGAGCAGTACTTC. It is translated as CASSLKVGGEQYF.

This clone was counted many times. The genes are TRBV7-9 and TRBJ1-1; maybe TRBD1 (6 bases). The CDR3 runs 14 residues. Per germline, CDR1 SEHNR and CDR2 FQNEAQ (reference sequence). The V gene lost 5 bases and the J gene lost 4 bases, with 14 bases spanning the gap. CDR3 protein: CASSRGTIGTEAFF. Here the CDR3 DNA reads TGTGCCAGCAGCCGCGGGACAATCGGCACTGAAGCTTTCTTT.

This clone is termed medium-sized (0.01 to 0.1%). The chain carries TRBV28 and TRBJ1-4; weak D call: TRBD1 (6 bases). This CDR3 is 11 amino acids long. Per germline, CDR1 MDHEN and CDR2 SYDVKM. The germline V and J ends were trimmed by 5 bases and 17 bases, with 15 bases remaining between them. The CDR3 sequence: CASSRGAGCFF. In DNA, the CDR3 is TGTGCCAGCAGTCGGGGGGCAGGCTGTTTTTTT.

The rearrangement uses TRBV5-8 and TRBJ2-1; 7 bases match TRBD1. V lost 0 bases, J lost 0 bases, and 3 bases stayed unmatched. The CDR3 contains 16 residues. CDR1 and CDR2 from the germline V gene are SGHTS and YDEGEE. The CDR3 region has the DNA TGTGCCAGCAGCTTGGAGGACAGGAGCTCCTACAATGAGCAGTTCTTC. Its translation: CASSLEDRSSYNEQFF. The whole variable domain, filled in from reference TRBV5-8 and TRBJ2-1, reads EAGVTQSPTHLIKTRGQQATLRCSPISGHTSVYWYQQALGLGLQFLLWYDEGEERNRGNFPPRFSGRQFPNYSSELNVNALELEDSALYLCASSLEDRSSYNEQFFGPGTRLTVL.

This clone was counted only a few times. CDR3 region: CASSFGRGKETQYF. In nucleotides, the CDR3 is TGTGCCAGCAGTTTCGGCAGGGGTAAAGAGACCCAGTACTTC. This chain connects TRBV27 to TRBJ2-5; tentative D call: TRBD1 (6 bases). The CDR3 is 14 residues long. The V end was cut by 3 bases, the J end by 3 bases, with 11 bases between. Germline lookup yields CDR1 MNHEY and CDR2 SMNVEV (reference sequence).

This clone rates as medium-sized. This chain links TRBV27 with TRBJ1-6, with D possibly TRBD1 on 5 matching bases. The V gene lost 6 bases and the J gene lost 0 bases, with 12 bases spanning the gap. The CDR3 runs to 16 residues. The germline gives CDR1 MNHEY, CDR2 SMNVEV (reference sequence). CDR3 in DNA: TGTGCCAGCAGCCGGGGACGGAGCTCCTATAATTCACCCCTCCACTTT. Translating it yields CASSRGRSSYNSPLHF.

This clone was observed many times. The CDR3 DNA reads as TGTGCCATCACCTCACAGGGACCATTCTCTGGAAACACCATATATTTT. It is translated as CAITSQGPFSGNTIYF. This chain connects TRBV10-3 to TRBJ1-3, with a weak D call TRBD1 (6 bases). CDR1 and CDR2 from the germline V gene are ENHRY and SYGVKD. The V end was cut by 7 bases, the J end by 0 bases, with 16 bases between. The CDR3 is made up of 16 amino acids.

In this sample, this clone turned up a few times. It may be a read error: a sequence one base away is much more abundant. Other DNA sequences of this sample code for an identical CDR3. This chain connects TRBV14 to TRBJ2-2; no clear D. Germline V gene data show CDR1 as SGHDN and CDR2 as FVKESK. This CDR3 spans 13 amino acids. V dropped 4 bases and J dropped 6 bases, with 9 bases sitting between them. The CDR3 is CASSRNTAGELFF. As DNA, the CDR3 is TGTGCCAGCAGCCGCAACACAGCCGGGGAGCTGTTTTTT.

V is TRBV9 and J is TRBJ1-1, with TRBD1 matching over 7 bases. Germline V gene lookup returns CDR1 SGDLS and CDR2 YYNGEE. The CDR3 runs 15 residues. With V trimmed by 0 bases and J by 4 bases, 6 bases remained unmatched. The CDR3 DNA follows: TGTGCCAGCAGCGTAGTTTGGACAGGTGGCACTGAAGCTTTCTTT. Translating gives CASSVVWTGGTEAFF.

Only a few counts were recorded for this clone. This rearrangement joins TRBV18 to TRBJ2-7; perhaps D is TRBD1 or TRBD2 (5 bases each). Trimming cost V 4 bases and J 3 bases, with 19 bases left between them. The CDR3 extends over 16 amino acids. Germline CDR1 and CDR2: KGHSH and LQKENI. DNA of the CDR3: TGTGCCAGCTCACAACTACCGGGACCGGGTAACTACGAGCAGTACTTC. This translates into CASSQLPGPGNYEQYF.

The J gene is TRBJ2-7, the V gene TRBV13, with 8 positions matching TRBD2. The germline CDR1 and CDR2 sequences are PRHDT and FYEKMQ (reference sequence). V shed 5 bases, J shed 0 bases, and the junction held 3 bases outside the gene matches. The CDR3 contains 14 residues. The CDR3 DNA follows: TGTGCCAGCAGCATTAGCGGGAACTCCTACGAGCAGTACGTC. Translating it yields CASSISGNSYEQYV.